This entry describes one T cell receptor beta chain. This specimen comes from a study of blood T cell repertoires in COVID-19. About the study: The origin of the acute and convalescent COVID-19 samples was the United States, Italy and Spain. Sample material is recorded as cDNA or gDNA derived from T cells, B-cell-depleted T cells, or PBMCs.

Some clones are missing from TCRdb's copy, which holds only in-frame ones; the method was immunoSEQ multiplex PCR. The sample consists of hundreds of thousands of clones, 85% of them appearing once. The germline CDR1 and CDR2 sequences are ENHRY and SYGVKD. Unmatched junction bases numbered 7, after V lost 1 base and J lost 2 bases. CDR3 length: 19 residues. The specimen sequenced was peripheral blood. The V and J genes are TRBV10-3 and TRBJ2-1; the match to TRBD2 covers 14 bases. The sequence came from a woman in her fifties or sixties with active or convalescent COVID-19. The CDR3 sequence is CAISELGTSGRGTYNEQFF. CDR3 bases: TGTGCCATCAGTGAGTTAGGGACTAGCGGGAGAGGGACCTACAATGAGCAGTTCTTC.